These 6 T cell receptor beta chains were sequenced from one sample in a study of low-dose radiotherapy and immunotherapy resistance in tumors. Time point: after trial treatment. As for treatment: LDRT plus nivolumab, ipilimumab, low-dose cyclophosphamide and aspirin (RACIN trial). Alpha- and beta-chain coverage of first-strand cDNA came from TRAV- and TRBV-specific primers. Amplification of TCRs used a constant-region primer and V-primer adapter for around 18 PCR cycles. Each CDR3 protein gets one entry after TCRdb re-called the reads with MiXCR. The sample records about 91,000 distinct CDR3 sequences, under 25% being singletons. The sequencing used PBMCs, collected after low-dose radiotherapy plus immunotherapy. These receptor sequences come from a female donor with ovarian cancer.

The sample holds many counts of this clonotype. V and J are TRBV7-2 and TRBJ2-7, with 7 bases lining up with TRBD2. The CDR3 has 14 amino acids. The J segment lost 4 bases and the V segment lost 1 base, leaving 4 bases of the junction unmatched. Germline CDR1 is SGHTA and CDR2 is FQGNSA. CDR3 amino acids: CASSLVSSGYEQYF. CDR3 DNA: TGTGCCAGCAGCTTAGTCTCTAGCGGATACGAGCAGTACTTC.

There are many counts of this clonotype. This sequence joins TRBV3-1 and TRBJ2-1; a possible D gene is TRBD2 (5 bases). Germline V gene lookup returns CDR1 LGHDT and CDR2 YNNKEL (reference sequence). V lost 2 bases to trimming and J lost 0 bases, with 11 bases between them. This CDR3 is built from 16 residues. The CDR3 DNA reads as TGTGCCAGCAGCCAACGCGGGCCCAGCTCCTACAATGAGCAGTTCTTC. This gives the protein CASSQRGPSSYNEQFF.

The table lists this clonotype with many counts. V gene TRBV28 combines with J gene TRBJ2-1; D possibly corresponds to TRBD2 (5 bases). CDR1 is MDHEN and CDR2 is SYDVKM in the germline V gene. The CDR3 has 14 amino acids. The CDR3 loop is CATLGRKGRNEQFF. The CDR3 region has the DNA TGTGCTACCCTTGGCAGGAAAGGGAGAAATGAGCAGTTCTTC.

This clonotype showed up many times. The genes are TRBV14 and TRBJ2-1; D possibly matches TRBD1 or TRBD2 (5 bases each). This CDR3 has 14 residues. The V gene's germline CDR1 is SGHDN and CDR2 FVKESK. V lost 5 bases and J lost 6, with 14 bases in between. The CDR3 nucleotides read TGTGCCAGCAGCTTCTGGGGGAACCGCAATGAGCAGTTCTTC. It encodes CASSFWGNRNEQFF.

This clonotype has a count of ten or more. This rearrangement joins TRBV7-2 to TRBJ2-3; D is perhaps TRBD1 (5 bases). CDR3 length: 15 residues. Per the germline V gene, CDR1 is SGHTA and CDR2 is FQGNSA. V gave up 2 bases and J gave up 3 bases, with 12 bases separating them. CDR3 sequence reads: CASSLSARETDTQYF. CDR3 in DNA: TGTGCCAGCAGCTTATCAGCCAGGGAAACAGATACGCAGTATTTT.

This clonotype was found many times. The chain employs TRBV2 and TRBJ2-7; no reliable D call. Trimming stripped 0 bases from V and 3 bases from J, with 0 bases between. Germline V gene data show CDR1 as SNHLY and CDR2 as FYNNEI. This CDR3 comprises 11 residues. The CDR3 DNA follows: TGTGCCAGCAGTGAAGCCTACGAGCAGTACTTC. It specifies CASSEAYEQYF.